The 26 T cell receptor beta chains presented below share a single source sample, sequenced in a study of shared clonotypes between healthy human individuals (dated by TCRdb to 2020 to 2022). The method behind the library was the immunoSEQ multiplex PCR assay. TCRdb re-hosts the immuneACCESS table, in-frame sequences only. Its copies lack some clones; in the studies checked, an unresolved V gene accounts for under half of them, and the cause for the rest is not known. The sample table shows over a million clones, and approximately 98.5% are seen once. The ten largest clones represent roughly 0.36% of the sample. Sequencing was carried out using naive CD4+ T cells sorted from blood. The cell subset or site tag for this specimen amounts to: CD45RA+ positively selected. Receptors were obtained from a man aged 25 to 40 in good health.

This clone was counted once. The chain couples TRBV29-1 to TRBJ1-5; no clear D. There are 13 residues in the CDR3. V was pared by 5 bases and J by 7 bases, with 15 bases between. CDR1 and CDR2 (germline): SQVTM, ANQGSEA. CDR3 loop: CSVRMGARQPQHF. DNA for the CDR3: TGCAGCGTTCGGATGGGCGCCCGACAGCCCCAGCATTTT.

This clone was observed a single time. The gene calls are TRBV11-2 and TRBJ2-7; 8 positions agree with TRBD2. Unmatched junction bases numbered 8, after V lost 2 bases and J lost 5 bases. In germline, CDR1 is SGHAT, CDR2 FQNNGV. The CDR3 consists of 15 residues. The chain's CDR3 is CASSLMSGRGDEQYF. The CDR3 bases are TGTGCCAGCAGCTTAATGAGCGGGAGAGGGGACGAGCAGTACTTC.

The rearrangement links TRBV6-5 to TRBJ2-1; D perhaps matches TRBD1 (5 bases). The V and J ends lost 0 bases and 12 bases respectively, with 12 bases between them. The CDR3 contains 13 residues. CDR1 is MNHEY, CDR2 SVGAGI, per germline. The CDR3 coding sequence is TGTGCCAGCAGTTACTCGCCACAGGCCGGGCAGTTCTTC. It codes for CASSYSPQAGQFF.

V gene TRBV5-5 combines with J gene TRBJ2-5; 11 positions match TRBD1. Trimming cost V 3 bases and J 4 bases; bases outside gene matches: 2. Germline V CDR1 and CDR2: SGHKS, YYEKEE (reference sequence). The CDR3 has 14 amino acids. This CDR3 is CASSWGQGGETQYF. The DNA of the CDR3 is TGTGCCAGCAGCTGGGGACAGGGGGGAGAGACCCAGTACTTC.

The chain recombines TRBV4-1 with TRBJ2-5, with 7 bases aligning to TRBD1. The ends lost 1 base at V and 1 base at J; junction bases unmatched: 6. Germline lookup yields CDR1 MGHRA and CDR2 YSYEKL. The CDR3 length is 16 residues. CDR3 in DNA: TGCGCCAGCAGCCAAGCAAGGGGGCCTGGCCAAGAGACCCAGTACTTC. Translated: CASSQARGPGQETQYF.

In this sample, this clone turned up once. V is TRBV6-5 and J is TRBJ2-1; a weak D match, TRBD2 (5 bases). The V gene's germline CDR1 is MNHEY and CDR2 SVGAGI. The CDR3 loop spans 16 amino acids. The V and J ends lost 4 bases and 2 bases respectively, with 15 bases between them. The CDR3 DNA sequence: TGTGCCAGCAGTTCCCGGACTCTCGGGGCCTACAATGAGCAGTTCTTC. It specifies CASSSRTLGAYNEQFF.

This chain joins TRBV5-1 and TRBJ2-5, with D perhaps TRBD1 (5 bases). In germline, CDR1 is SGHRS, CDR2 YFSETQ. This CDR3 contains 15 residues. Deletions cut 4 bases from V and 5 bases from J, with 18 bases between. Written as DNA, the CDR3 is TGCGCCAGCAGCCAGAGTCCCATCAAGGGGGAGACCCAGTACTTC. Protein product: CASSQSPIKGETQYF.

In this sample, this clone turned up once. The V and J genes are TRBV6-6 and TRBJ1-4; D gene unclear. The CDR3 has 12 residues. The V gene lost 8 bases and the J gene lost 0 bases, with 4 bases spanning the gap. Germline V gives CDR1 MNHNY, CDR2 SVGAGI (reference sequence). The CDR3 protein is CASGATNEKLFF. CDR3 DNA: TGTGCCAGCGGTGCAACTAATGAAAAACTGTTTTTT.

The V gene is TRBV10-3, the J gene TRBJ2-5, with TRBD2 identical over 7 bases. The CDR3 is 15 residues long. Germline V lookup: CDR1 ENHRY, CDR2 SYGVKD. V lost 7 bases, J lost 4 bases, and 12 bases stayed unmatched. This CDR3 reads CAIKKTVTGGETQYF. In DNA form, the CDR3 reads TGTGCCATCAAAAAGACGGTAACGGGGGGAGAGACCCAGTACTTC.

Comments on this clone: The same CDR3 can be traced to other DNA sequences in this sample. The chain employs TRBV6-5 and TRBJ2-1; D call uncertain. Trimming took off 4 bases at V and 6 bases at J, with 4 bases between the two ends. CDR1 is MNHEY and CDR2 is SVGAGI in the germline V gene. This CDR3 is 11 amino acids long. In nucleotides, the CDR3 is TGTGCCAGCAGTTTAGGCAATGAGCAGTTCTTC. It encodes CASSLGNEQFF.

J is TRBJ2-3 and V is TRBV9, with 9 positions matching TRBD2. This CDR3 comprises 17 residues. V shed 0 bases, J shed 3 bases, and the junction held 8 bases outside the gene matches. Germline CDR1 reads SGDLS; CDR2 reads YYNGEE. DNA of the CDR3: TGTGCCAGCAGCGTAGATCAGGCGGGAGGGATAACAGATACGCAGTATTTT. This sequence encodes CASSVDQAGGITDTQYF.

This clone has only one observation. The sample carries other DNA sequences with the same CDR3. This chain links TRBV6-5 with TRBJ2-3; no reliable D call. Germline values: CDR1 MNHEY, CDR2 SVGAGI. V lost 4 bases, J lost 4 bases, and 6 bases lay in between. The CDR3 runs to 12 residues. CDR3 DNA: TGTGCCAGCAGTTCGAGCGCAGATACGCAGTATTTT. It yields the protein CASSSSADTQYF.

J is TRBJ1-5 and V is TRBV7-7; 10 nucleotides agree with TRBD1. CDR1 is SSHAT and CDR2 is FNYEAQ in the germline V gene (reference sequence). Germline trimming cut 5 bases from V and 5 bases from J; bases unmatched to any gene: 6. The CDR3 length is 15 residues. The chain's CDR3 is CASSLGTGADQPQHF. The CDR3 DNA sequence: TGTGCCAGCAGCCTCGGGACAGGGGCCGATCAGCCCCAGCATTTT.

Note on this clone: Other DNA sequences from this sample encode an identical CDR3 as well. V and J are TRBV29-1 and TRBJ2-5; D may correspond to TRBD1 or TRBD2 (7 bases each). Per germline, CDR1 SQVTM and CDR2 ANQGSEA. The V and J ends lost 6 bases and 5 bases respectively, with 16 bases between them. This CDR3 contains 13 residues. CDR3 loop: CSVARGREETQYF. CDR3 nucleotides: TGCAGCGTCGCCAGGGGGAGGGAGGAGACCCAGTACTTC.

V is TRBV9 and J is TRBJ2-1; a possible D gene is TRBD2 (5 bases). Trimming removed 4 bases from V and 4 bases from J, with 15 bases in between. The germline gives CDR1 SGDLS, CDR2 YYNGEE. This CDR3 is built from 15 residues. CDR3 coding DNA: TGTGCCAGCAGCCCGCGGAGCCTAGCATACAATGAGCAGTTCTTC. Translation: CASSPRSLAYNEQFF.

The rearrangement uses TRBV29-1 and TRBJ2-7, with D maybe TRBD2 (6 bases). The CDR3 has 16 amino acids. Per germline, CDR1 SQVTM and CDR2 ANQGSEA. The V end was cut by 4 bases, the J end by 2 bases, with 21 bases between. The CDR3 reads CSVAGVGSGEAYEQYF. CDR3 nucleotide sequence: TGCAGCGTTGCTGGGGTAGGTAGCGGAGAAGCCTACGAGCAGTACTTC.

The rearrangement joins TRBV19 to TRBJ1-4; D is ambiguous. V gave up 2 bases and J gave up 0 bases, with 7 bases separating them. The CDR3 is made up of 15 amino acids. CDR1 and CDR2 from the germline V gene are LNHDA and SQIVND (reference sequence). In DNA, the CDR3 is TGTGCCAGTAGTATAAGCAGATCAACTAATGAAAAACTGTTTTTT. It encodes CASSISRSTNEKLFF.

V gene TRBV9 combines with J gene TRBJ2-1; the match to TRBD2 covers 9 bases. With 4 bases clipped from V and 2 bases from J, the junction kept 10 bases outside the gene matches. Germline CDR1 reads SGDLS; CDR2 reads YYNGEE. The CDR3 has 17 amino acids. The CDR3 protein is CASSRSSGTATYNEQFF. CDR3 nucleotide sequence: TGTGCCAGCAGCCGTTCTAGCGGGACTGCGACCTACAATGAGCAGTTCTTC.

This clone appeared once. DNA of the CDR3: TGTGCCACCAGCGATTATTACGGAACCGGGACAAGGACCCCTAGCACAGATACGCAGTATTTT. Translated: CATSDYYGTGTRTPSTDTQYF. This chain connects TRBV15 to TRBJ2-3, with a possible D match to TRBD1 (6 bases). Trimming cost V 5 bases and J 0 bases, with 30 bases left between them. This CDR3 comprises 21 residues. Looked up from germline, CDR1 is LNHNV and CDR2 is YYDKDF (reference sequence).

This chain joins TRBV2 and TRBJ1-5, with a tentative D call TRBD1 (5 bases). Trimming stripped 1 base from V and 5 bases from J, with 15 bases between. CDR1 and CDR2 from the germline V gene are SNHLY and FYNNEI. The CDR3 length is 16 residues. In nucleotides, the CDR3 is TGTGCCAGCAGTGAAGGGCTCGGGACCGCGCATCAGCCCCAGCATTTT. Encoded protein: CASSEGLGTAHQPQHF.

Of note for this clone: Other DNA sequences within the sample encode an identical CDR3. The V and J genes are TRBV5-1 and TRBJ1-4, with 10 nucleotides matching TRBD1. J was trimmed by 6 bases and V by 4 bases; bases with no gene match: 3. Germline values: CDR1 SGHRS, CDR2 YFSETQ. There are 14 residues in the CDR3. DNA for the CDR3: TGCGCCAGCAGCCAGGACAGGGGGGATGAAAAACTGTTTTTT. It translates to CASSQDRGDEKLFF.

The rearrangement links TRBV2 to TRBJ2-5, with a weak D call TRBD2 (6 bases). The CDR3 is 14 residues long. Per the germline V gene, CDR1 is SNHLY and CDR2 is FYNNEI. V lost 10 bases, J lost 4 bases, and 19 bases lay in between. CDR3 loop: CATRWSRERETQYF. The CDR3 DNA follows: TGTGCCACCCGGTGGTCGCGGGAACGAGAGACCCAGTACTTC.

As for this clone: Other nucleotide sequences in the sample specify the same CDR3. CDR3 amino acids: CASSVNEQFF. CDR3 nucleotide sequence: TGTGCCAGCAGTGTCAATGAGCAGTTCTTC. The chain couples TRBV2 to TRBJ2-1; D unclear. Trimming took 4 bases from V and 6 from J, leaving 1 base between them. CDR3 size: 10 residues. Looked up from germline, CDR1 is SNHLY and CDR2 is FYNNEI.

CDR3 DNA: TGTGCCAGCTCAGTATTAGGGGCCACCAATCAGCCCCAGCATTTT. Translated: CASSVLGATNQPQHF. The J gene is TRBJ1-5, the V gene TRBV18; maybe TRBD1 (5 bases). The CDR3 consists of 15 residues. Germline V gene lookup returns CDR1 KGHSH and CDR2 LQKENI. With 5 bases removed from V and 3 bases from J, the gap between germline ends came to 14 bases.

Details on this clone: At the DNA level, this CDR3 is encoded by other sequences in the same sample as well. This chain links TRBV18 with TRBJ2-5; D is undetermined. This CDR3 comprises 13 residues. Germline-derived CDR1 and CDR2 are KGHSH and LQKENI. The V end was cut by 3 bases, the J end by 0 bases, with 5 bases between. CDR3: CASSPGNQETQYF. CDR3 in DNA: TGTGCCAGCTCACCCGGCAACCAAGAGACCCAGTACTTC.

This chain links TRBV7-2 with TRBJ1-2, with D possibly TRBD1 on 5 matching bases. The CDR3 has 13 residues. Trimming took 5 bases from V and 6 from J, leaving 13 bases between them. Germline CDR1 and CDR2: SGHTA and FQGNSA. CDR3 sequence (DNA): TGTGCCAGCAGCCGAGGTTGGGGGGATGGCTACACCTTC. Encoded protein: CASSRGWGDGYTF.